Below, one T cell receptor (beta chain) is given with its context. The data belong to a study of blood T cell repertoires in COVID-19. Turning to the study itself: COVID-19 samples collected from the United States, Italy and Spain covered acute and convalescent phases.

In the original analysis: How many nucleated cells were present was estimated from reference gene primer amplification. TCRdb's copy holds only in-frame clones and misses some; the assay was immunoSEQ multiplex PCR. V, J and clone size are those of that table, while D and trimming were read from the DNA. This sample has approximately 400,000 clones; around 83% occur once, and the top ten carry approximately 4.7%. Trimming took 1 base from V and 4 from J, leaving 19 bases between them. CDR3 length equals 17 residues. Looked up from germline, CDR1 is SGHTA and CDR2 is FQGNSA. Clinical history as reported by participants underpinned cohort assignment.

Sequenced material: PBMCs or T cells enriched from blood (not recorded which). This TCR was recovered from a woman aged 45-59 years who had recovered from COVID-19. The J gene is TRBJ1-2, the V gene TRBV7-2, with TRBD1 as a possible D gene (6 bases). CDR3 region: CASSLESGWTAFYGYTF. The CDR3 nucleotides are TGTGCCAGCAGCTTAGAGTCCGGATGGACAGCCTTCTATGGCTACACCTTC.